This T cell receptor beta chain was identified in a study of monozygotic twins with inflammatory bowel disease. Whole-study findings and limits: Twins with IBD had fewer clonotypes in common with others than healthy twins, particularly during disease activity.

Per donor, 2 to 2.5 ml of blood was collected and frozen. In regard to this clonotype: Its antigen remains unknown.

The unique tags termed UMIs, each holding a 6-nucleotide sample barcode, were added by means of template switching. TCRdb processed the 5' RACE reads again and assigns one entry to each CDR3 protein, with no DNA. Seen in this sample are 420,000 or so distinct CDR3 sequences; the ten most common clones hold 2% to 3%. The receptor comes from a human donor with ulcerative colitis or Crohn's disease, or a healthy co-twin of an affected twin (not recorded which). Sequencing used blood.

CDR3 amino acids: CASRGPGGLPYNEQFF. The chain employs TRBV11-2 and TRBJ2-1; TCRdb's D gene call, TRBD1, goes unchecked for lack of DNA. From germline, CDR1 is SGHAT and CDR2 FQNNGV. The CDR3 has 16 residues.